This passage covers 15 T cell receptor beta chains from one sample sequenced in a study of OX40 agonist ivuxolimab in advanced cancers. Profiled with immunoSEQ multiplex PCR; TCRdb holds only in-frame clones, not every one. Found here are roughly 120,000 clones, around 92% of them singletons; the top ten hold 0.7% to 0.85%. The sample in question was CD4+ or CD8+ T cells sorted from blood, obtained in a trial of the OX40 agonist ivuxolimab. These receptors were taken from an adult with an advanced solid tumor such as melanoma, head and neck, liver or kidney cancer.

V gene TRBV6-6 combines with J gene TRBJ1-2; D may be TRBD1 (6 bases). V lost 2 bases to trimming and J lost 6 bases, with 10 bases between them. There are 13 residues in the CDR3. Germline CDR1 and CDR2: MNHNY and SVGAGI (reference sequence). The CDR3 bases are TGTGCCAGCAGTTACGAACAGGGCCATGGCTACACCTTC. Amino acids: CASSYEQGHGYTF.

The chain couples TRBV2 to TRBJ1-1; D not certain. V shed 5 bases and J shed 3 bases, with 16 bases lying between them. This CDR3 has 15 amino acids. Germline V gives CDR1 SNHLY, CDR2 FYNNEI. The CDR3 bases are TGTGCCAGCAGTCTCTATTGGGGAGCCGACACTGAAGCTTTCTTT. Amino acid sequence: CASSLYWGADTEAFF. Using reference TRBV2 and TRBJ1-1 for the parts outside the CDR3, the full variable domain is EPEVTQTPSHQVTQMGQEVILRCVPISNHLYFYWYRQILGQKVEFLVSFYNNEISEKSEIFDDQFSVERPDGSNFTLKIRSTKLEDSAMYFCASSLYWGADTEAFFGQGTRLTVV.

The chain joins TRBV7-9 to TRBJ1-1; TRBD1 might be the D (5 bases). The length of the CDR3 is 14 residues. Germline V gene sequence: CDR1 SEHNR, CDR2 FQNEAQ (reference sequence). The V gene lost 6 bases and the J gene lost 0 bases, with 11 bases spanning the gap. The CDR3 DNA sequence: TGTGCCAGCAGGGGCGACAGAGTGAACACTGAAGCTTTCTTT. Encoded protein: CASRGDRVNTEAFF.

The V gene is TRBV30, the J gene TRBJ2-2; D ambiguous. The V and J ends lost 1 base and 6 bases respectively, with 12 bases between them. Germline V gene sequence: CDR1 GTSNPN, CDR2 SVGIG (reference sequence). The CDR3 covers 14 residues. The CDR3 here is CAWSAPPLPGELFF. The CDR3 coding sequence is TGTGCCTGGAGTGCTCCCCCTCTACCCGGGGAGCTGTTTTTT.

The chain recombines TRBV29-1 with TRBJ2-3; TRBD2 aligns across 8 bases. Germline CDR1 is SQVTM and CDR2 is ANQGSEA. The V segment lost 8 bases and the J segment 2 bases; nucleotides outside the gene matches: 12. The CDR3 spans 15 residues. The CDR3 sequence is CSSGGGTVPTDTQYF. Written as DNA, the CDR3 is TGCAGCTCCGGGGGGGGGACCGTTCCCACAGATACGCAGTATTTT.

The DNA for the CDR3 is TGCGCCAGCAGCTACGCTACCTTAAAGCGGGAGGGCAATGAGCAGTTCTTC. It translates to CASSYATLKREGNEQFF. V gene TRBV10-1 combines with J gene TRBJ2-1; 10 bases are shared with TRBD2. The length of the CDR3 is 17 residues. V was pared by 6 bases and J by 6 bases, with 14 bases of the junction left unmatched. The germline V gene encodes CDR1 WNHNN and CDR2 SYGVQD (reference sequence).

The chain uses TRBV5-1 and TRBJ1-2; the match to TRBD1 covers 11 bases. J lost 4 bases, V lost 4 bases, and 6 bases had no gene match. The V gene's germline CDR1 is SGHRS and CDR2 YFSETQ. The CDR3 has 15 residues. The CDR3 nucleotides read TGCGCCAGCAGCCCCGGGACAGGGGGAACCTATGGCTACACCTTC. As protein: CASSPGTGGTYGYTF.

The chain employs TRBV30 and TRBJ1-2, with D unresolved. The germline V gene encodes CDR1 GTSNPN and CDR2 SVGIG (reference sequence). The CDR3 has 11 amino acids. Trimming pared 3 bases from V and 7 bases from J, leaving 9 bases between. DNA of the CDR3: TGTGCCTGGAGAGGGTTCTCTGGCTACACCTTC. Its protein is CAWRGFSGYTF.

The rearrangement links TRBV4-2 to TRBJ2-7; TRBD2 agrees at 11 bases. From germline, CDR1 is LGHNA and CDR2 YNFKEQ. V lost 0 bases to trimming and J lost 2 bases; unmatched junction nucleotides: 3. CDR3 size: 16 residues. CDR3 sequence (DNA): TGTGCCAGCAGCCAAGACTATAGCGGGAGGGCCTACGAGCAGTACTTC. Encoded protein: CASSQDYSGRAYEQYF.

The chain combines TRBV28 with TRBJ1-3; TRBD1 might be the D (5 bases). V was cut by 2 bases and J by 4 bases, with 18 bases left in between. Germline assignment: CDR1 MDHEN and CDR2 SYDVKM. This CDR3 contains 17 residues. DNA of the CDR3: TGTGCCAGCAGTTTAGGGTCTGGGGGGGAATGGGGAAACACCATATATTTT. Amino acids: CASSLGSGGEWGNTIYF.

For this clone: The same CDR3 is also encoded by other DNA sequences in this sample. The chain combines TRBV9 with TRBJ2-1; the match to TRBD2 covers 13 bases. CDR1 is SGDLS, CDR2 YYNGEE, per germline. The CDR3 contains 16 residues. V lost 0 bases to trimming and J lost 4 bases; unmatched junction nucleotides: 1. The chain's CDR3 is CASSVGTSGSYNEQFF. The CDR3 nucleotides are TGTGCCAGCAGCGTAGGGACTAGCGGGAGTTACAATGAGCAGTTCTTC.

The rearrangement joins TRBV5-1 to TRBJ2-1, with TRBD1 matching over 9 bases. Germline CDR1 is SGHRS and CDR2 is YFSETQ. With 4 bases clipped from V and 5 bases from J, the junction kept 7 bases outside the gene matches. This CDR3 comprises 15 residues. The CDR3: CASSPGTGYHNEQFF. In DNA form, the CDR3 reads TGCGCCAGCAGCCCAGGGACAGGGTACCACAATGAGCAGTTCTTC.

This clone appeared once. The CDR3 DNA follows: TGTGCCTGGAGTTATGGTGCCTCCTACGAGCAGTACTTC. This translates into CAWSYGASYEQYF. This chain links TRBV30 with TRBJ2-7; D is uncertain. The CDR3 extends over 13 amino acids. Germline CDR1 GTSNPN, CDR2 SVGIG (reference sequence). The V end was cut by 2 bases, the J end by 0 bases, with 8 bases between.

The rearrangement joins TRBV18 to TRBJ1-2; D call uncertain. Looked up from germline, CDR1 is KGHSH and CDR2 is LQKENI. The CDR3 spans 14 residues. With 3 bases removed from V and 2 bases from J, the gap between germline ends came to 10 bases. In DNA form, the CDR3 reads TGTGCCAGCTCACCGAGTGTCTTAAACTATGGCTACACCTTC. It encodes CASSPSVLNYGYTF.

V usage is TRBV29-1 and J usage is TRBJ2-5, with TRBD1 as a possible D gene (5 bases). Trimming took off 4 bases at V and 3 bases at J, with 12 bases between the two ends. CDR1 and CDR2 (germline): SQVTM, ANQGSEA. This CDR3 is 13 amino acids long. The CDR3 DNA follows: TGCAGCGTTGTTGACAGTACTAAAGAGACCCAGTACTTC. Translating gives CSVVDSTKETQYF.